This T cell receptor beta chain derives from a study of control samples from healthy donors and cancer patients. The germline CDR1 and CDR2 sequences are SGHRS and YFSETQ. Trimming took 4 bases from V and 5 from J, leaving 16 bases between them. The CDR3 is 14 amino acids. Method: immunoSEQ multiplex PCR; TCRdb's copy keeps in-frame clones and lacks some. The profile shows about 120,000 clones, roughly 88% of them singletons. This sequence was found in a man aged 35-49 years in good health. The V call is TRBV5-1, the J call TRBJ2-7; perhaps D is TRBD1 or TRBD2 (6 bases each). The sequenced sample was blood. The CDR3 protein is CASSDQGGLNEQYF. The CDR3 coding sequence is TGCGCCAGCAGCGACCAAGGGGGGCTTAACGAGCAGTACTTC.